These 21 T cell receptor beta chains share one sample of origin, sequenced in a study of blood T cell repertoires in COVID-19. Assay used: immunoSEQ multiplex PCR; TCRdb lists only in-frame clones, some missing. The table lists more than 300,000 clones, 86% of them singletons, with about 10% in the top ten. The specimen sequenced was PBMCs or T cells enriched from blood (not recorded which). These TCRs come from a young woman who had recovered from COVID-19.

The V gene is TRBV28, the J gene TRBJ1-5; TRBD1 might be the D (6 bases). This CDR3 is 15 amino acids long. From germline, CDR1 is MDHEN and CDR2 SYDVKM. V lost 7 bases and J lost 5, with 18 bases in between. CDR3: CASTQPGHSDQPQHF. DNA for the CDR3: TGTGCCAGCACACAGCCGGGACATTCGGATCAGCCCCAGCATTTT.

The chain combines TRBV12-5 with TRBJ1-6, with 7 bases aligning to TRBD1. The CDR3 loop spans 18 amino acids. The germline CDR1 and CDR2 sequences are LGHNT and FRNRAP. Germline trimming cut 0 bases from V and 4 bases from J; bases unmatched to any gene: 9. The CDR3 bases are TGTGCTAGTGGTTTGGTACTTCAGGCAGGGGGTTATAATTCACCCCTCCACTTT. Its protein is CASGLVLQAGGYNSPLHF.

The chain combines TRBV5-1 with TRBJ1-1; no clear D gene. The germline gives CDR1 SGHRS, CDR2 YFSETQ. The CDR3 is 13 amino acids. Trimming pared 0 bases from V and 3 bases from J, leaving 6 bases between. The CDR3 DNA is TGCGCCAGCAGCTTGGTGGCAGACACTGAAGCTTTCTTT. Translation gives CASSLVADTEAFF.

The chain combines TRBV4-1 with TRBJ1-6; 7 positions match TRBD1. The germline V gene has CDR1 MGHRA and CDR2 YSYEKL. This CDR3 region has 15 residues. Losses at the gene ends were 1 base for V and 6 bases for J; bases not matched to a gene: 3. CDR3 DNA: TGCGCCAGCAGCCAAGTCAGACAGGGTAATTCACCCCTCCACTTT. As protein: CASSQVRQGNSPLHF.

This rearrangement joins TRBV12-5 to TRBJ1-2; D is possibly TRBD1 (6 bases). Germline values: CDR1 LGHNT, CDR2 FRNRAP. The CDR3 is 15 amino acids. V lost 5 bases and J lost 4, with 17 bases in between. The CDR3 DNA reads as TGTGCTAGTGGTCCGGGCGGACAGTATTTCTATGGCTACACCTTC. Protein sequence: CASGPGGQYFYGYTF. Drawing the rest from reference TRBV12-5 and TRBJ1-2, the complete variable domain is DARVTQTPRHKVTEMGQEVTMRCQPILGHNTVFWYRQTMMQGLELLAYFRNRAPLDDSGMPKDRFSAEMPDATLATLKIQPSEPRDSAVYFCASGPGGQYFYGYTFGSGTRLTVV.

This CDR3 reads CASGLGQRNQPQHF. The CDR3, as DNA: TGTGCTAGTGGTTTGGGACAGCGCAATCAGCCCCAGCATTTT. The chain has TRBV12-5 and TRBJ1-5; a weak D match, TRBD1 (5 bases). Trimming left V 1 base short and J 2 bases short, with 6 bases between. Germline values: CDR1 LGHNT, CDR2 FRNRAP. The CDR3 is made up of 14 amino acids. Looking up the rest from reference TRBV12-5 and TRBJ1-5 gives the full variable domain: DARVTQTPRHKVTEMGQEVTMRCQPILGHNTVFWYRQTMMQGLELLAYFRNRAPLDDSGMPKDRFSAEMPDATLATLKIQPSEPRDSAVYFCASGLGQRNQPQHFGDGTRLSIL.

The rearrangement links TRBV7-3 to TRBJ2-1, with 9 bases identical to TRBD2. CDR1 and CDR2 (germline): SGHTA, FQGTGA. V was clipped by 4 bases and J by 5 bases; unmatched bases: 6. The CDR3 spans 15 residues. The DNA for the CDR3 is TGTGCCAGCAGCTCCCTAGCGGGAATCGACAATGAGCAGTTCTTC. Its protein is CASSSLAGIDNEQFF. Supplemented by reference TRBV7-3 and TRBJ2-1, the full variable domain reads GAGVSQTPSNKVTEKGKYVELRCDPISGHTALYWYRQSLGQGPEFLIYFQGTGAADDSGLPNDRFFAVRPEGSVSTLKIQRTERGDSAVYLCASSSLAGIDNEQFFGPGTRLTVL.

V and J are TRBV20-1 and TRBJ1-1; D is undetermined. V shed 6 bases and J shed 11 bases, with 7 bases lying between them. From germline, CDR1 is DFQATT and CDR2 SNEGSKA (reference sequence). This CDR3 comprises 8 residues. CDR3 nucleotides: TGCAGTGCAGGAGGCGCTTTCTTT. Its protein product is CSAGGAFF.

The chain recombines TRBV10-3 with TRBJ1-6, with unresolved D. V was cut by 5 bases and J by 8 bases, with 10 bases left in between. The CDR3 extends over 13 amino acids. Germline-derived CDR1 and CDR2 are ENHRY and SYGVKD. Written as DNA, the CDR3 is TGTGCCATCAGTCCCCAGGAATATTCACCCCTCCACTTT. As protein: CAISPQEYSPLHF.

The genes are TRBV5-1 and TRBJ2-1, with 7 bases fitting TRBD2. The CDR3 has 15 residues. The germline V gene has CDR1 SGHRS and CDR2 YFSETQ. J lost 2 bases, V lost 0 bases, and 2 bases had no gene match. The chain's CDR3 is CASSLAGGTYNEQFF. In DNA, the CDR3 is TGCGCCAGCAGCTTGGCGGGGGGAACCTACAATGAGCAGTTCTTC.

The chain links TRBV3-1 (or the pseudogene TRBV3-2) to TRBJ2-1; the D gene is possibly TRBD2 (6 bases). Trimming took off 2 bases at V and 8 bases at J, with 19 bases between the two ends. The CDR3 length is 16 residues. Germline CDR1 is LGHDT and CDR2 is YNNKEL (reference sequence). The CDR3 DNA is TGTGCCAGCAGCCAAATAACGGGAGTGGGCGCCCATGAGCAGTTCTTC. It specifies CASSQITGVGAHEQFF.

The chain carries TRBV4-1 and TRBJ1-1; 7 nucleotides match TRBD1. The V gene's germline CDR1 is MGHRA and CDR2 YSYEKL. After removal of 2 bases from V and 3 bases from J, the junction contained 0 bases not matched to a gene. The CDR3 sequence is 13 residues long. The CDR3 here is CASSQQGDTEAFF. CDR3 DNA sequence: TGCGCCAGCAGCCAACAGGGGGACACTGAAGCTTTCTTT.

The chain combines TRBV6-4 with TRBJ2-3; 7 bases line up with TRBD2. The V gene end was trimmed by 4 bases and the J gene end by 4 bases; junction bases not matched to a gene: 11. CDR3 length: 16 residues. Germline V CDR1 and CDR2: MRHNA, SNTAGT. CDR3: CASSATTGGWADTQYF. CDR3 DNA: TGTGCCAGCAGTGCCACGACGGGGGGTTGGGCAGATACGCAGTATTTT.

The chain joins TRBV6-1 to TRBJ2-1, with 8 bases fitting TRBD2. The germline V gene encodes CDR1 MNHNS and CDR2 SASEGT. CDR3 length equals 16 residues. The V and J ends lost 4 bases and 8 bases, in that order; junction bases with no gene match: 13. Written as DNA, the CDR3 is TGTGCCAGCAGTGTTGGAGTCGGGGGGGCATACTATGAGCAGTTCTTC. Its translation: CASSVGVGGAYYEQFF.

The chain recombines TRBV19 with TRBJ1-6, with 9 bases fitting TRBD1. Germline V gene lookup returns CDR1 LNHDA and CDR2 SQIVND (reference sequence). The trim removed 8 bases at V and 8 bases at J, leaving 4 bases unmatched. The CDR3 contains 13 residues. The CDR3 sequence is CASWDRVDSPLHF. DNA of the CDR3: TGTGCCAGTTGGGACAGGGTGGATTCACCCCTCCACTTT.

The chain combines TRBV7-9 with TRBJ1-5, with 11 bases aligning to TRBD1. V shed 5 bases, J shed 5 bases, and the junction held 5 bases outside the gene matches. Germline V gene sequence: CDR1 SEHNR, CDR2 FQNEAQ (reference sequence). CDR3 size: 15 residues. In DNA, the CDR3 is TGTGCCAGCAGCACGGGACAGGGGGACTATCAGCCCCAGCATTTT. Translation: CASSTGQGDYQPQHF. Filled out from reference TRBV7-9 and TRBJ1-5, the complete variable domain reads DTGVSQNPRHKITKRGQNVTFRCDPISEHNRLYWYRQTLGQGPEFLTYFQNEAQLEKSRLLSDRFSAERPKGSFSTLEIQRTEQGDSAMYLCASSTGQGDYQPQHFGDGTRLSIL.

J is TRBJ1-2 and V is TRBV5-1, with TRBD1 matching over 10 bases. Germline V gene data show CDR1 as SGHRS and CDR2 as YFSETQ. Unmatched junction bases numbered 6, after V lost 3 bases and J lost 1 base. The CDR3 spans 16 residues. The CDR3 DNA is TGCGCCAGCAGCTCCGGGACAGGGGTTTTTAACTATGGCTACACCTTC. This translates into CASSSGTGVFNYGYTF.

This chain's CDR3 is CASNLLGLGAEAFF. The CDR3 bases are TGTGCCAGCAACTTACTAGGGTTAGGAGCTGAAGCTTTCTTT. The rearrangement joins TRBV6-5 to TRBJ1-1; D not resolved. Germline assignment: CDR1 MNHEY and CDR2 SVGAGI. This CDR3 is 14 amino acids long. V was pared by 7 bases and J by 6 bases, with 18 bases between.

The rearrangement links TRBV19 to TRBJ1-2, with a weak D call TRBD1 (5 bases). CDR3 length: 13 amino acids. Trimming pared 6 bases from V and 4 bases from J, leaving 12 bases between. CDR1 is LNHDA, CDR2 SQIVND, per germline (reference sequence). The chain's CDR3 is CASRRREGYGYTF. The CDR3 nucleotides read TGTGCCAGTAGGCGCAGGGAGGGCTATGGCTACACCTTC.

The chain employs TRBV18 and TRBJ2-3; weak D call: TRBD1 (6 bases). V dropped 3 bases and J dropped 1 base, with 17 bases sitting between them. The CDR3 spans 17 residues. Germline CDR1 reads KGHSH; CDR2 reads LQKENI. This CDR3 reads CASSPGNREIGTDTQYF. The CDR3, as DNA: TGTGCCAGCTCACCCGGTAACAGGGAGATCGGCACAGATACGCAGTATTTT. Complete variable domain (other parts from reference TRBV18 and TRBJ2-3): NAGVMQNPRHLVRRRGQEARLRCSPMKGHSHVYWYRQLPEEGLKFMVYLQKENIIDESGMPKERFSAEFPKEGPSILRIQQVVRGDSAAYFCASSPGNREIGTDTQYFGPGTRLTVL.

The chain employs TRBV4-1 and TRBJ2-7, with TRBD1 as a possible D gene (5 bases). Germline values: CDR1 MGHRA, CDR2 YSYEKL. Between the trimmed V and J ends, which lost 0 bases and 2 bases, there was a span of 11 bases. This CDR3 contains 15 residues. Here the CDR3 DNA reads TGCGCCAGCAGCCAAGAAGTTCACAGGACCTACGAGCAGTACTTC. It translates to CASSQEVHRTYEQYF.